This TCR beta chain originates from a study of identifying expanded T cells in peripheral blood. Comments on this clone: Its specificity is unknown.

Healthy donors had no documented immune events, such as infections, while sampled. Study conclusions and caveats: Over about two and four weeks, about 15 and 19 clones changed, versus around 1.3 between replicates. Variance in clone template counts between roughly two-week samples significantly increased with total template count across all healthy donors.

The assay was immunoSEQ multiplex PCR, and TCRdb's table has in-frame clones only and misses some. The top ten clones hold roughly 4% of a sample with about 86,000 clones, around 84% of them seen once. Germline V lookup: CDR1 SGHAT, CDR2 FQNNGV. Deletions cut 5 bases from V and 4 bases from J, with 12 bases between. CDR3 length: 14 amino acids. The J gene is TRBJ2-1, the V gene TRBV11-2; D not certain. The TCR comes from a person aged 18 to 70 in good health. Sequenced material: blood. The CDR3: CASSPRPVYNEQFF. CDR3 coding DNA: TGTGCCAGCAGCCCCCGGCCGGTTTACAATGAGCAGTTCTTC.